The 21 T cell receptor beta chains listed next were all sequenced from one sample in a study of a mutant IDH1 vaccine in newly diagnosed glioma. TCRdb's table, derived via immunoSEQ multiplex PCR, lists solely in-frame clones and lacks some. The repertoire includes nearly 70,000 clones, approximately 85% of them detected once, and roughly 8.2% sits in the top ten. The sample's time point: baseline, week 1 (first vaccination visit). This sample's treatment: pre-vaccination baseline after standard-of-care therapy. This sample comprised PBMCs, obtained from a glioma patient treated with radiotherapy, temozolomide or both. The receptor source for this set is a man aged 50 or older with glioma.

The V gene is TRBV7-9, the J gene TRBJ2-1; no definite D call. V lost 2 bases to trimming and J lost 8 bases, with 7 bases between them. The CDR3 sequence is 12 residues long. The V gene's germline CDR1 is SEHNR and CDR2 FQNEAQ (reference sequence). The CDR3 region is CASSLWSDEQFF. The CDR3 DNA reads TGTGCCAGCAGCTTATGGAGCGATGAGCAGTTCTTC. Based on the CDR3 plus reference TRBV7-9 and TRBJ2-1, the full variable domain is DTGVSQNPRHKITKRGQNVTFRCDPISEHNRLYWYRQTLGQGPEFLTYFQNEAQLEKSRLLSDRFSAERPKGSFSTLEIQRTEQGDSAMYLCASSLWSDEQFFGPGTRLTVL.

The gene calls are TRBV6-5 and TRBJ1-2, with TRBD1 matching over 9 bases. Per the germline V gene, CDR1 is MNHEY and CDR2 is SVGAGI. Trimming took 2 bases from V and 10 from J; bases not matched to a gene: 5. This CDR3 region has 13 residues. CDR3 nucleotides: TGTGCCAGCAGTTACCCCGGGACAGGGATCTACACCTTC. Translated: CASSYPGTGIYTF.

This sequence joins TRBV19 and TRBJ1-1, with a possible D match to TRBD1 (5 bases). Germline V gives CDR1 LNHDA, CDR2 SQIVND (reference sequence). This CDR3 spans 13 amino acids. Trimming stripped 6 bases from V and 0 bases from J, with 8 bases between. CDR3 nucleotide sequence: TGTGCCAGTAGCCCGGGACTGAACACTGAAGCTTTCTTT. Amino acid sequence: CASSPGLNTEAFF.

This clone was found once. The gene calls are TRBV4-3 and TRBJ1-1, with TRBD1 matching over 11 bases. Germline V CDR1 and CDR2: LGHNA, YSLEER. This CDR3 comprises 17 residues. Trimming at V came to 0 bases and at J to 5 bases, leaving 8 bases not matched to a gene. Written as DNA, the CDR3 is TGCGCCAGCAGCCAAGAACGGACAGGGGGCTTAAGGACTGAAGCTTTCTTT. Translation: CASSQERTGGLRTEAFF.

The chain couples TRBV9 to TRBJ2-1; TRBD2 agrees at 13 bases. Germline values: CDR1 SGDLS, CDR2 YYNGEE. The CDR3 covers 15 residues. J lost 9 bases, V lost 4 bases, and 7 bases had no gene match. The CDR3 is CASSLLAGGPGEQFF. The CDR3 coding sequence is TGTGCCAGCAGCTTACTAGCGGGGGGGCCGGGTGAGCAGTTCTTC.

CDR3 protein: CASSLSLAVTDTQYF. CDR3 coding DNA: TGTGCCAGCAGCTTATCCTTGGCGGTCACAGATACGCAGTATTTT. The chain combines TRBV7-2 with TRBJ2-3; D is ambiguous. V lost 2 bases and J 2 bases, leaving 11 bases between the germline ends. Germline assignment: CDR1 SGHTA and CDR2 FQGNSA. The CDR3 is 15 amino acids.

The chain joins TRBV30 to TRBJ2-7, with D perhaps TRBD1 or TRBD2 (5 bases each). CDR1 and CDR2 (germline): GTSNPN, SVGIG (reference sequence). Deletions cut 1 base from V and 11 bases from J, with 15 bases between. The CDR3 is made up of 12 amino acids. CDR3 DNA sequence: TGTGCCTGGAGTGAGTCCGGGACCAGGAAGTACTTC. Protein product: CAWSESGTRKYF.

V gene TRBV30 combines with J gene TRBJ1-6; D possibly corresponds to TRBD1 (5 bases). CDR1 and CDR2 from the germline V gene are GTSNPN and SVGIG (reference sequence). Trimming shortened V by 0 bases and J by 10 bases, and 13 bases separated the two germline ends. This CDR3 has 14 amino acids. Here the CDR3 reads CAWSVLGDESPLHF. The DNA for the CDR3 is TGTGCCTGGAGTGTCTTAGGGGACGAGTCACCCCTCCACTTT.

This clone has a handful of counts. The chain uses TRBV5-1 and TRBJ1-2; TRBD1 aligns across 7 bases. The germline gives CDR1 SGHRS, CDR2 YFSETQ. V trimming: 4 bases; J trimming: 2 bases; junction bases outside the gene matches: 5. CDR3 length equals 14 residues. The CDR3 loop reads CASSLGQLNYGYTF. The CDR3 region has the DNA TGCGCCAGCAGCCTGGGACAGCTCAACTATGGCTACACCTTC.

This CDR3 reads CASSYGLAGESWNEQFF. DNA for the CDR3: TGTGCCAGCAGCTACGGACTAGCGGGGGAGAGTTGGAATGAGCAGTTCTTC. The V call is TRBV7-2, the J call TRBJ2-1; 13 bases fit TRBD2. CDR1 is SGHTA, CDR2 FQGNSA, per germline. The V segment lost 4 bases and the J segment 7 bases; nucleotides outside the gene matches: 10. CDR3 length: 17 amino acids.

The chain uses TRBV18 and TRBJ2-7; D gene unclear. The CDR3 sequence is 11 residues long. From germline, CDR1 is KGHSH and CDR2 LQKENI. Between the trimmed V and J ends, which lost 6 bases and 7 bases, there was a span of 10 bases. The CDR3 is CASSSPGEQYF. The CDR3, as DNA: TGTGCCAGCTCGTCACCTGGGGAGCAGTACTTC.

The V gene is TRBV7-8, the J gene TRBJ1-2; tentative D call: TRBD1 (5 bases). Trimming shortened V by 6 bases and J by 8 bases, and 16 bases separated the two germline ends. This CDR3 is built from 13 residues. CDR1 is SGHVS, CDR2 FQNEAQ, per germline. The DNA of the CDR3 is TGTGCCAGCAGTTTTCAGGGAGTCCGGGGCTACACCTTC. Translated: CASSFQGVRGYTF.

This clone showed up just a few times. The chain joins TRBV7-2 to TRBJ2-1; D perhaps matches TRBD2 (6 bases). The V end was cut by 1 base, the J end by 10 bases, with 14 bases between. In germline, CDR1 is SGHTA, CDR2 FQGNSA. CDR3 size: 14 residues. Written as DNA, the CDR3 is TGTGCCAGCAGCTTAGGCGGGGTTAGGGGCGAGCAGTTCTTC. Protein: CASSLGGVRGEQFF.

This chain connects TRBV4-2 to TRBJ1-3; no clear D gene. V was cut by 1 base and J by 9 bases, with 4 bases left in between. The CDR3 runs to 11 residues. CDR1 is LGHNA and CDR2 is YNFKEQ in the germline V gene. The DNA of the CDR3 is TGTGCCAGCAGCCAAGCACGCACCATATATTTT. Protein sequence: CASSQARTIYF.

The CDR3 nucleotides read TGTGCCAGCCTCGGAACGGGACAGCCGGACAATGAGCAGTTCTTC. Its protein product is CASLGTGQPDNEQFF. The chain recombines TRBV27 with TRBJ2-1, with 7 nucleotides matching TRBD1. Unmatched junction bases numbered 12, after V lost 8 bases and J lost 5 bases. The CDR3 is made up of 15 amino acids. CDR1 is MNHEY and CDR2 is SMNVEV in the germline V gene (reference sequence).

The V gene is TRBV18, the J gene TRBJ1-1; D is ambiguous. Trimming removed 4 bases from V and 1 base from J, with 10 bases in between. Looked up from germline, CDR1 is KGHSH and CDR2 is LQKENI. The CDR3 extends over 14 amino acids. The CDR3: CASSLQGPNTEAFF. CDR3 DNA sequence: TGTGCCAGCTCACTCCAAGGCCCGAACACTGAAGCTTTCTTT.

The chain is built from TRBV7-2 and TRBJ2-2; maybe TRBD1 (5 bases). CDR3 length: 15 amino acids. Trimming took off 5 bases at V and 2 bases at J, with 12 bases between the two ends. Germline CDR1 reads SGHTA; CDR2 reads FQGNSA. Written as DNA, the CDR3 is TGTGCCAGCAGCCCTCTAGGGGCTAACACCGGGGAGCTGTTTTTT. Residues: CASSPLGANTGELFF.

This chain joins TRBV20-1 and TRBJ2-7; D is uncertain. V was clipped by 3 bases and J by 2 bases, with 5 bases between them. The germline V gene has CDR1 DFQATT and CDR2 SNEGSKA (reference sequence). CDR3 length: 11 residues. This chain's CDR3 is CSASVTYEQYF. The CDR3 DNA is TGCAGTGCTAGCGTAACCTACGAGCAGTACTTC.

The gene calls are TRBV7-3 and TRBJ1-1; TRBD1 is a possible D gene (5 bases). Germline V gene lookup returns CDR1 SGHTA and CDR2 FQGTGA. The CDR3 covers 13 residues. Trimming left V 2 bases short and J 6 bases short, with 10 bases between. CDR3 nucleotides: TGTGCCAGCAGCTTAGAGGGGACGGCTGAAGCTTTCTTT. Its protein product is CASSLEGTAEAFF.

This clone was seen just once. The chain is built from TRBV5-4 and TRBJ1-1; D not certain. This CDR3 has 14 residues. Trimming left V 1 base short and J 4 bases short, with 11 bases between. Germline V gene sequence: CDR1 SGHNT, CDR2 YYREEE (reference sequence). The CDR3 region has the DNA TGTGCCAGCAGCTTGAAGACGGAGGCCACTGAAGCTTTCTTT. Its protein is CASSLKTEATEAFF.

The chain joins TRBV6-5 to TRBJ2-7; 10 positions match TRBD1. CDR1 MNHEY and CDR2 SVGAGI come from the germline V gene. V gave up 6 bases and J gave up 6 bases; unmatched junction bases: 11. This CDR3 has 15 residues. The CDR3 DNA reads TGTGCCAGCAGCAAGTTGGGACAGGGGTCATCCGAGCAGTACTTC. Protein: CASSKLGQGSSEQYF.